This paragraph covers one TCR beta chain sequence. The entry originates in a study of blood T cell repertoires in COVID-19. TCRdb's table, derived via immunoSEQ multiplex PCR, lists solely in-frame clones and lacks some. The table shows more than 200,000 clones, with 88% occurring only once. The germline V and J ends were trimmed by 4 bases and 0 bases, with 23 bases remaining between them. The germline CDR1 and CDR2 sequences are SGHRS and YFSETQ. This CDR3 spans 20 amino acids. The chain has TRBV5-1 and TRBJ2-6; D unresolved. The sequence derives from a man in his 70s with acute or convalescent COVID-19. Material: peripheral blood. The CDR3 bases are TGCGCCAGCAGCCCAATCCCGTCGTTTACAGCAAGCTCTGGGGCCAACGTCCTGACTTTC. Protein product: CASSPIPSFTASSGANVLTF. Looking up the rest from reference TRBV5-1 and TRBJ2-6 gives the full variable domain: KAGVTQTPRYLIKTRGQQVTLSCSPISGHRSVSWYQQTPGQGLQFLFEYFSETQRNKGNFPGRFSGRQFSNSRSEMNVSTLELGDSALYLCASSPIPSFTASSGANVLTFGAGSRLTVL.